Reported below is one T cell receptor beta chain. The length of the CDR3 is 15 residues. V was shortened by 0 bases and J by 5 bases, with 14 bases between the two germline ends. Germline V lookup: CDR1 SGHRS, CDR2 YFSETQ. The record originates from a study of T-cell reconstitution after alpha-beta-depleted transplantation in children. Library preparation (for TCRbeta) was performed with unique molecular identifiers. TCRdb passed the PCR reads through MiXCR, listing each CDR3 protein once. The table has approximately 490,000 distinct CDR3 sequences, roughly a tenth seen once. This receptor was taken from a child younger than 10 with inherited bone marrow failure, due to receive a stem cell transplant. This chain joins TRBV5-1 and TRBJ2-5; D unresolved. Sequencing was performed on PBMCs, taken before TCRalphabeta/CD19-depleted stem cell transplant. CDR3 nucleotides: TGCGCCAGCAGCTTGGGGCGGTGGACGTACGAGACCCAGTACTTC. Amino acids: CASSLGRWTYETQYF.